Listed below are T cell receptor beta chains from one sample, sequenced in a study of regulatory T cells in long-lasting Graves disease. TCRdb called the multiplex PCR reads again in MiXCR, with one record for every CDR3 protein. Among a few hundred thousand distinct CDR3 sequences listed, 20% to 30% were seen once. Specimen: peripheral blood mononuclear cells (PBMCs), collected when the disease was refractory, from a patient treated with antithyroid drugs. The source is a female donor with Graves disease. The CDR3 runs from the conserved cysteine through the conserved F or W. Fields, in order: J gene, D gene, V gene, clone size, CDR3 protein, CDR3 DNA. A D gene is named only where the DNA matches it firmly. Clone size appears in some rows only: once, few, many, or a class for an expanded clone.

j_gene: TRBJ1-2; d_gene: TRBD1; v_gene: TRBV9; abundance: few; CDR3aa: CASSGMGQGGGYTF; CDR3nt: TGTGCCAGCAGCGGCATGGGACAGGGAGGCGGCTACACCTTC
j_gene: TRBJ2-5; d_gene: TRBD2; v_gene: TRBV19; abundance: -; CDR3aa: CASSVLSGTSGETQYF; CDR3nt: TGTGCCAGTAGTGTCCTCTCCGGGACTAGCGGAGAGACCCAGTACTTC
j_gene: TRBJ2-3; d_gene: -; v_gene: TRBV3-1; abundance: -; CDR3aa: CASSEGYTQYF; CDR3nt: TGTGCCAGCAGCGAGGGGTATACGCAGTATTTT
j_gene: TRBJ1-5; d_gene: -; v_gene: TRBV5-1; abundance: many; CDR3aa: CASSSRGDQPQHF; CDR3nt: TGCGCCAGCAGCTCGCGGGGGGATCAGCCCCAGCATTTT
j_gene: TRBJ1-6; d_gene: TRBD1; v_gene: TRBV20-1; abundance: -; CDR3aa: CSAKDRNSPLHF; CDR3nt: TGCAGTGCTAAGGACAGGAATTCACCCCTCCACTTT
j_gene: TRBJ2-3; d_gene: -; v_gene: TRBV7-9; abundance: -; CDR3aa: CASSSGRTGTDTQYF; CDR3nt: TGTGCCAGCAGCTCCGGGAGAACGGGCACAGATACGCAGTATTTT
j_gene: TRBJ1-2; d_gene: -; v_gene: TRBV28; abundance: many; CDR3aa: CASSVEELANYGYTF; CDR3nt: TGTGCCAGCAGTGTAGAGGAGTTAGCTAACTATGGCTACACCTTC
j_gene: TRBJ2-7; d_gene: TRBD2; v_gene: TRBV20-1; abundance: -; CDR3aa: CSASLGLAGIVSEQYF; CDR3nt: TGCAGTGCTAGTTTGGGACTAGCGGGAATTGTCTCCGAGCAGTACTTC
j_gene: TRBJ2-2; d_gene: TRBD1; v_gene: TRBV29-1; abundance: -; CDR3aa: CSVGGQGANTGELFF; CDR3nt: TGCAGCGTTGGGGGACAGGGGGCAAACACCGGGGAGCTGTTTTTT
j_gene: TRBJ1-5; d_gene: TRBD1; v_gene: TRBV6-1; abundance: once; CDR3aa: CICRQGSNQPQHF; CDR3nt: TGTATCTGTAGACAGGGTTCAAATCAGCCCCAGCATTTT
j_gene: TRBJ1-5; d_gene: -; v_gene: TRBV7-8; abundance: many; CDR3aa: CASSDTGYQPQHF; CDR3nt: TGTGCCAGCAGCGATACAGGGTATCAGCCCCAGCATTTT
j_gene: TRBJ2-7; d_gene: TRBD2; v_gene: TRBV2; abundance: many; CDR3aa: CASSEERTSGRRDEQYF; CDR3nt: TGTGCCAGCAGTGAGGAAAGGACTAGCGGGAGACGCGACGAGCAGTACTTC
j_gene: TRBJ2-5; d_gene: -; v_gene: TRBV19; abundance: -; CDR3aa: CASSMTRETQYF; CDR3nt: TGTGCCAGTAGTATGACACGAGAGACCCAGTACTTC
j_gene: TRBJ2-7; d_gene: -; v_gene: TRBV4-1; abundance: -; CDR3aa: CASSQGPAESSYEQYF; CDR3nt: TGCGCCAGCAGCCAAGGTCCAGCGGAAAGCTCCTACGAGCAGTACTTC
j_gene: TRBJ2-7; d_gene: -; v_gene: TRBV6-5; abundance: -; CDR3aa: CASSYESRAESYEQYF; CDR3nt: TGTGCCAGCAGTTACGAATCTCGCGCCGAATCCTACGAGCAGTACTTC
j_gene: TRBJ2-5; d_gene: TRBD1; v_gene: TRBV14; abundance: many; CDR3aa: CASSRRTGGNQETQYF; CDR3nt: TGTGCCAGCAGCCGGAGGACAGGGGGCAACCAAGAGACCCAGTACTTC
j_gene: TRBJ2-1; d_gene: -; v_gene: TRBV7-2; abundance: -; CDR3aa: CASSRGAGFSNEQFF; CDR3nt: TGTGCCAGCAGCCGCGGGGCGGGATTCTCCAATGAGCAGTTCTTC
j_gene: TRBJ2-7; d_gene: TRBD1; v_gene: TRBV28; abundance: many; CDR3aa: CASGVGQAYEQYF; CDR3nt: TGTGCCAGCGGGGTGGGACAGGCCTACGAGCAGTACTTC
j_gene: TRBJ2-5; d_gene: -; v_gene: TRBV3-1; abundance: -; CDR3aa: CASSQTGTQQETQYF; CDR3nt: TGTGCCAGCAGCCAGACCGGGACACAGCAAGAGACCCAGTACTTC
j_gene: TRBJ1-1; d_gene: -; v_gene: TRBV10-3; abundance: few; CDR3aa: CAIRGSTLNTEAFF; CDR3nt: TGTGCCATCAGGGGATCTACGTTAAACACTGAAGCTTTCTTT
j_gene: TRBJ1-1; d_gene: -; v_gene: TRBV5-1; abundance: -; CDR3aa: CASSGAGPTLEAFF; CDR3nt: TGCGCCAGCAGCGGGGCAGGCCCGACATTAGAAGCTTTCTTT
j_gene: TRBJ2-7; d_gene: -; v_gene: TRBV30; abundance: -; CDR3aa: CAWDAGFYEQYF; CDR3nt: TGTGCCTGGGACGCAGGGTTCTACGAGCAGTACTTC
j_gene: TRBJ1-5; d_gene: -; v_gene: TRBV19; abundance: many; CDR3aa: CASSLAGRGNQPQHF; CDR3nt: TGTGCCAGTAGTTTAGCCGGTCGCGGGAATCAGCCCCAGCATTTT
j_gene: TRBJ1-1; d_gene: -; v_gene: TRBV2; abundance: -; CDR3aa: CASGRGVSYTEAFF; CDR3nt: TGTGCCAGCGGTCGCGGGGTCTCATACACTGAAGCTTTCTTT
j_gene: TRBJ1-1; d_gene: -; v_gene: TRBV19; abundance: few; CDR3aa: CASSIGENTEAFF; CDR3nt: TGTGCCAGTAGTATAGGTGAGAACACTGAAGCTTTCTTT
j_gene: TRBJ1-1; d_gene: TRBD1; v_gene: TRBV2; abundance: once; CDR3aa: CAAGTDRGRTEAFF; CDR3nt: TGTGCCGCCGGAACCGACAGGGGGCGGACTGAAGCTTTCTTT
j_gene: TRBJ1-2; d_gene: -; v_gene: TRBV28; abundance: many; CDR3aa: CASSPYNYGYTF; CDR3nt: TGTGCCAGCAGTCCTTATAACTATGGCTACACCTTC
j_gene: TRBJ1-5; d_gene: -; v_gene: TRBV5-1; abundance: few; CDR3aa: CASSTQGGLNQPQHF; CDR3nt: TGCGCCAGCAGCACACAAGGGGGGCTTAATCAGCCCCAGCATTTT
j_gene: TRBJ2-7; d_gene: TRBD2; v_gene: TRBV14; abundance: -; CDR3aa: CASSQEPLAGGPRQYF; CDR3nt: TGTGCCAGCAGCCAAGAACCACTAGCGGGAGGGCCTCGGCAGTACTTC
j_gene: TRBJ2-7; d_gene: -; v_gene: TRBV20-1; abundance: few; CDR3aa: CSASDSYEQYF; CDR3nt: TGCAGTGCTAGCGACTCCTACGAGCAGTACTTC
j_gene: TRBJ2-1; d_gene: -; v_gene: TRBV27; abundance: -; CDR3aa: CASRISYNEQFF; CDR3nt: TGTGCCAGCAGAATCTCCTACAATGAGCAGTTCTTC
j_gene: TRBJ1-1; d_gene: TRBD1; v_gene: TRBV20-1; abundance: -; CDR3aa: CSAIDREFEAFF; CDR3nt: TGCAGTGCTATCGACAGGGAATTTGAAGCTTTCTTT
j_gene: TRBJ1-3; d_gene: -; v_gene: TRBV2; abundance: few; CDR3aa: CASSDLGGNTIYF; CDR3nt: TGTGCCAGCAGTGATTTGGGCGGAAACACCATATATTTT
j_gene: TRBJ2-7; d_gene: -; v_gene: TRBV3-1; abundance: once; CDR3aa: CASSPIRSYEQYF; CDR3nt: TGTGCCAGCAGCCCGATCAGGAGCTACGAGCAGTACTTC
j_gene: TRBJ2-1; d_gene: -; v_gene: TRBV29-1; abundance: -; CDR3aa: CSSAGYNEQFF; CDR3nt: TGCAGCTCTGCGGGGTACAATGAGCAGTTCTTC
j_gene: TRBJ1-5; d_gene: -; v_gene: TRBV20-1; abundance: many; CDR3aa: CSARIALMGNQPQHF; CDR3nt: TGCAGTGCTAGAATCGCCCTAATGGGCAATCAGCCCCAGCATTTT
j_gene: TRBJ1-5; d_gene: -; v_gene: TRBV6-2/TRBV6-3; abundance: few; CDR3aa: CASSYSRLIYHQPQHF; CDR3nt: TGTGCCAGCAGTTACTCGAGGCTCATATACCATCAGCCCCAGCATTTT